This T cell receptor beta chain is drawn from a study of PD-L1 blockade in urothelial cancer. Whole-study context: Prior chemotherapy in patients spanned 0 to 3 regimens. Investigators checked blood 3 weeks (second dose) and 6 weeks after treatment start. Specimens of blood held a median count of roughly 150,000 T cells.

Clones were sequenced by immunoSEQ multiplex PCR, and TCRdb holds only the in-frame ones, with some missing. Of about 45,000 clones in the sample, 88% were seen once. The cohort comprised individuals with locally advanced or metastatic urothelial carcinoma. Germline values: CDR1 SGHTS, CDR2 YDEGEE. V was pared by 3 bases and J by 4 bases, with 13 bases between. The CDR3 contains 14 residues. The material was PBMCs, obtained around atezolizumab (anti-PD-L1) treatment. V is TRBV5-8 and J is TRBJ1-1; D is perhaps TRBD1 (5 bases). The clonotype was recovered from a woman in her fifties or sixties with urothelial cancer. The CDR3 loop is CASSSRGGPTEAFF. CDR3 in DNA: TGTGCCAGCAGCTCCCGGGGGGGTCCCACTGAAGCTTTCTTT.